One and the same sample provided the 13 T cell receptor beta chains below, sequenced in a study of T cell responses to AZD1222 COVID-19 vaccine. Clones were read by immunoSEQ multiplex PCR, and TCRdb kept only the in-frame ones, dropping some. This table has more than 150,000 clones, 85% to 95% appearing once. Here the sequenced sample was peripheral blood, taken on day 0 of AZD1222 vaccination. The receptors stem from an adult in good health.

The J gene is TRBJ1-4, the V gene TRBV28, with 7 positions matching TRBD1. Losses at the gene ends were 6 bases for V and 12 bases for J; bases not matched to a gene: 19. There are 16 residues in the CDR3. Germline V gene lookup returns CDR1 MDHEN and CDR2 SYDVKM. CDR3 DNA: TGTGCCAGCAGACCCCTAGGTGAGGGGGCCGTGGGGGAACTGTTTTTT. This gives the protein CASRPLGEGAVGELFF.

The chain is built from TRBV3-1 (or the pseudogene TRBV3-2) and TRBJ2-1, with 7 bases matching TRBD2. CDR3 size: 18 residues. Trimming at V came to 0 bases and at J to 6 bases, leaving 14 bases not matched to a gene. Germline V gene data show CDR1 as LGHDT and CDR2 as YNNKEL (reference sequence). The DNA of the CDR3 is TGTGCCAGCAGCCAAGATGGGAGCACGGGAGGTTCTCCCAATGAGCAGTTCTTC. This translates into CASSQDGSTGGSPNEQFF.

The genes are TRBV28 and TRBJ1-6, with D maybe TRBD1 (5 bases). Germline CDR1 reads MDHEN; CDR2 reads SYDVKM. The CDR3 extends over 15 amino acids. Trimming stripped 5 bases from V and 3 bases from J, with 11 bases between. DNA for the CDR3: TGTGCCAGCAGTAAGCGGGACCTCTATAATTCACCCCTCCACTTT. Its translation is CASSKRDLYNSPLHF.

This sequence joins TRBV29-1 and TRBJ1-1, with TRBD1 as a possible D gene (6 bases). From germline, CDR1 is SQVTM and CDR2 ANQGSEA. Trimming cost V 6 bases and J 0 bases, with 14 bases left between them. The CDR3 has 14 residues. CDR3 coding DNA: TGCAGCGTCGAGTACAGGGACATGAACACTGAAGCTTTCTTT. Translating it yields CSVEYRDMNTEAFF.

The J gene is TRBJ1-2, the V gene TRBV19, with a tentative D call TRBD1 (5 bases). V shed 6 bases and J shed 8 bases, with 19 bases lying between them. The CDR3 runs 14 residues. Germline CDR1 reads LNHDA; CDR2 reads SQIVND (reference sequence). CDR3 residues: CASRILGAPYGYTF. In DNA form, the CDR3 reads TGTGCCAGTAGGATACTTGGGGCACCATACGGCTACACCTTC.

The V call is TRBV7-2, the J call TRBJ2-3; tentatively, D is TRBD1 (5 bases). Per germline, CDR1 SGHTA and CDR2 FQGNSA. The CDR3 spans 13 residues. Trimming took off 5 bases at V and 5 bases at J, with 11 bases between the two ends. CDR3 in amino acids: CASSPNQGDTQYF. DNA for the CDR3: TGTGCCAGCAGCCCAAACCAGGGAGATACGCAGTATTTT.

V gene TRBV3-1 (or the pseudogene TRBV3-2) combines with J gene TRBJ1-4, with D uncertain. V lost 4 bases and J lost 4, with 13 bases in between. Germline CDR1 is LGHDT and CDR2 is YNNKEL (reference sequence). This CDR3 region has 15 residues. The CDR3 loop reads CASSPREVLNEKLFF. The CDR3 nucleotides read TGTGCCAGCAGCCCCCGGGAGGTGCTTAATGAAAAACTGTTTTTT.

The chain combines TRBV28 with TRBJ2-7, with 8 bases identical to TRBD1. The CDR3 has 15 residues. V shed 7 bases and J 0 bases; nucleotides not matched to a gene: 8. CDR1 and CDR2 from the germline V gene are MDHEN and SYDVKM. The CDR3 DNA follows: TGTGCCAGCACCTCGGGACAGGCAAGCTCCTACGAGCAGTACGTC. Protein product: CASTSGQASSYEQYV.

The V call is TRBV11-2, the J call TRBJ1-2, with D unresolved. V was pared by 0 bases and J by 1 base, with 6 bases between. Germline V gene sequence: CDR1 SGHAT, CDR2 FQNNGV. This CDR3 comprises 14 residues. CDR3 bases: TGTGCCAGCAGCTTAGATACTGTTAACTATGGCTACACCTTC. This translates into CASSLDTVNYGYTF. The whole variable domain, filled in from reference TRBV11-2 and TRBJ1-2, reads EAGVAQSPRYKIIEKRQSVAFWCNPISGHATLYWYQQILGQGPKLLIQFQNNGVVDDSQLPKDRFSAERLKGVDSTLKIQPAKLEDSAVYLCASSLDTVNYGYTFGSGTRLTVV.

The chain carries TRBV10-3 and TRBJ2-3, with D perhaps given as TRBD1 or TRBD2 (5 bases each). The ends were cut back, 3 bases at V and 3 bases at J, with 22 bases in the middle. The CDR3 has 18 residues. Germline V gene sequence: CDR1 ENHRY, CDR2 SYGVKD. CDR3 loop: CAISDPGAGIGRTDTQYF. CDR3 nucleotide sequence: TGTGCCATCAGTGACCCCGGGGCAGGGATCGGCAGGACAGATACGCAGTATTTT.

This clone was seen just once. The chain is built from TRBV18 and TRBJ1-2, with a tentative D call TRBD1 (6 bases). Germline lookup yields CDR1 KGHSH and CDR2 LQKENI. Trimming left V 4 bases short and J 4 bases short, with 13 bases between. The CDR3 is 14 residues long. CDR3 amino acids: CASSQERQVYGYTF. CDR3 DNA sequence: TGTGCCAGCTCACAGGAACGACAGGTCTATGGCTACACCTTC.

CDR3 sequence: CASSFRQRNQPQHF. CDR3 DNA: TGTGCCAGCAGTTTCAGACAGAGGAATCAGCCCCAGCATTTT. J is TRBJ1-5 and V is TRBV28; perhaps TRBD1 as D (5 bases). CDR3 length: 14 residues. The V and J ends lost 3 bases and 4 bases respectively, with 10 bases between them. Germline CDR1 MDHEN, CDR2 SYDVKM.

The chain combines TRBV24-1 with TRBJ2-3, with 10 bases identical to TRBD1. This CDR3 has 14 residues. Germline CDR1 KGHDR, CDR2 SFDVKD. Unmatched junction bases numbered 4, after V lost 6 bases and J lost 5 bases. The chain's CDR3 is CATSPGTGVDTQYF. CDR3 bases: TGTGCCACCAGTCCGGGGACAGGGGTAGATACGCAGTATTTT.